This TCR beta chain was obtained from a study of cytomegalovirus exposure and HLA in healthy donors. Germline V gene data show CDR1 as SGDLS and CDR2 as YYNGEE. The CDR3 loop spans 14 amino acids. The V segment lost 5 bases and the J segment 11 bases; nucleotides outside the gene matches: 12. Amplification used 60 Vbeta primers and 13 Jbeta primers. Assay: immunoSEQ multiplex PCR; the TCRdb copy retains only in-frame clones and omits some. This repertoire shows roughly 190,000 clones, around 90% found once; its top ten account for around 0.99%. The TCR originated in a boy younger than 10 in good health and CMV-seronegative. The material sequenced was PBMCs. The chain links TRBV9 to TRBJ2-2, with TRBD1 matching 7 bases. This chain's CDR3 is CASSRTGQTIELFF. In nucleotides, the CDR3 is TGTGCCAGCAGTCGTACGGGACAGACGATTGAGCTGTTTTTT.